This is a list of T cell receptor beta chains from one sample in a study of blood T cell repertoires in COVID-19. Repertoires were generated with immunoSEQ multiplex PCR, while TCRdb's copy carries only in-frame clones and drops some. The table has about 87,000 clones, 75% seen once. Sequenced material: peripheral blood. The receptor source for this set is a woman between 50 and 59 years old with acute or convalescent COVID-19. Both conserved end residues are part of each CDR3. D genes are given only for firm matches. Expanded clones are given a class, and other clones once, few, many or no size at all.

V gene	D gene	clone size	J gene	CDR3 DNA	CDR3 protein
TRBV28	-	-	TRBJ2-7	TGTGCCAGCAGTTCTAACCACGAGCAGTACTTC	CASSSNHEQYF
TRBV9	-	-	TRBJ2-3	TGTGCCAGCAGCGTAGGGGGACACCCAACCACAGATACGCAGTATTTT	CASSVGGHPTTDTQYF
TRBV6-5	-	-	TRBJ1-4	TGTGCCAGCACCGACTCATCGGAGGAAAAACTGTTTTTT	CASTDSSEEKLFF
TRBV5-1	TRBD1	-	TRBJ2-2	TGCGCCAGCAGCTTGAGGGACAGGGGGCCCGGGGAGCTGTTTTTT	CASSLRDRGPGELFF
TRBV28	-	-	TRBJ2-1	TGTGCCAGCAGTCCGCTCGGGTATGAGCAGTTCTTC	CASSPLGYEQFF
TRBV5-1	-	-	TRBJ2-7	TGCGCCAGCAGCCCCGGGGACACCTCCTACGAGCAGTACTTC	CASSPGDTSYEQYF
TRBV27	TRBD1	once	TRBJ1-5	TGTGCCAGCAGTCAGGGGGCGGACAATCAGCCCCAGCATTTT	CASSQGADNQPQHF
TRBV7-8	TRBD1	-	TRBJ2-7	TGTGCCAGCAGCCCACAGGGACAGGACCGCTACGAGCAGTACTTC	CASSPQGQDRYEQYF
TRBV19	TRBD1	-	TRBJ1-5	TGTGCCAGTAGTATTCTGACAGGGCTTCAGCCCCAGCATTTT	CASSILTGLQPQHF
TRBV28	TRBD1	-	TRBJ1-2	TGTGCCAGCAGTCCCGCCGGGACAGGGCCGGGCTACACCTTC	CASSPAGTGPGYTF
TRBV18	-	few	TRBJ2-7	TGTGCCAGCTCACTTGGACAGATTCTAGGCGAGCAGTACTTC	CASSLGQILGEQYF
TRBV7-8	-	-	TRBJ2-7	TGTGCCAGCAAAAACTCGGAGGGGGCTAGCTACGAGCAGTACTTC	CASKNSEGASYEQYF
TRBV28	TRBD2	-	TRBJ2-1	TGTGCCAGCGGGGGGGACAATGAGCAGTTCTTC	CASGGDNEQFF
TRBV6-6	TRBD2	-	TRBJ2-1	TGTGCCAGCAGTTATTCTACTAGCGGGGGACACAATGAGCAGTTCTTC	CASSYSTSGGHNEQFF
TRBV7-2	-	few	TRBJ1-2	TGTGCCAGCAGGCCCCAAACAGGGATCGACTATGGCTACACCTTC	CASRPQTGIDYGYTF
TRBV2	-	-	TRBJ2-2	TGTGCCAGCAGTGGGACGAGAGGGACCGGGGAGCTGTTTTTT	CASSGTRGTGELFF
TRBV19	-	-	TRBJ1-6	TGTGCCAGTAGCCCTCCCGTACAGAATTCACCCCTCCACTTT	CASSPPVQNSPLHF
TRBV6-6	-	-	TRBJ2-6	TGTGCCAGCAGTTCCGGACTTAACTCTGGGGCCAACGTCCTGACTTTC	CASSSGLNSGANVLTF
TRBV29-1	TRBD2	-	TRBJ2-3	TGCAGCGTTGCGGGGGGATCCACAGATACGCAGTATTTT	CSVAGGSTDTQYF
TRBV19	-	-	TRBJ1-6	TGTGCCAGTAGTAGGTCAGGCGCTGCACCCCTCCACTTT	CASSRSGAAPLHF
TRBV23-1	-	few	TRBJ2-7	TGCGCCAGCAGTCACCCCGACAGGAGGAGCTCCTACGAGCAGTACTTC	CASSHPDRRSSYEQYF
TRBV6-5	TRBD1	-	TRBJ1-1	TGTGCCATCACAGCTTTACAGGGGGCGGCTGAAGCTTTCTTT	CAITALQGAAEAFF
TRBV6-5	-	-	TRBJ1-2	TGTGCCAGCACCCCTACACAGGGCGCCTATGGCTACACCTTC	CASTPTQGAYGYTF
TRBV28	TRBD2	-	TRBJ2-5	TGTGCCAGCAGTTTAAACTTCGGACTAGCGGTGGAGACCCAGTACTTC	CASSLNFGLAVETQYF
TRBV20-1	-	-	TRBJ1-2	TGCAGTCCCTCCCCCCCGGTAGGCTACACCTTC	CSPSPPVGYTF
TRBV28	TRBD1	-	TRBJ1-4	TGTGCCAGCAGGCAGACAGGGGGGGAGAATGAAAAACTGTTTTTT	CASRQTGGENEKLFF
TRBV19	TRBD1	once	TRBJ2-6	TGTGCCAGTAGTATAAGGGGACAGGGACCCACTGGGGCCAACGTCCTGACTTTC	CASSIRGQGPTGANVLTF
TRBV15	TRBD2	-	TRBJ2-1	TGTGCCACCAGCAGGCGGGGGGGCCGAGGATACAATGAGCAGTTCTTC	CATSRRGGRGYNEQFF
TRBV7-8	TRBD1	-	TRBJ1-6	TGTGCCAGCAGCTTAGGACAGGGGGCGAATTCACCCCTCCACTTT	CASSLGQGANSPLHF
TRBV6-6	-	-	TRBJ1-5	TGTGCCAGCAGCATCGACCCCGGAGCAGCTCAGCCCCAGCATTTT	CASSIDPGAAQPQHF
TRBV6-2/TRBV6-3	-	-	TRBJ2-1	TGTGCCAGCAGTTACAGACAGTCCAATGAGCAGTTCTTC	CASSYRQSNEQFF
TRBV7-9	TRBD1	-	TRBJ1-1	TGTGCCAGCAGCTTAGGGACAGGGTTTTTCGACACTGAAGCTTTCTTT	CASSLGTGFFDTEAFF
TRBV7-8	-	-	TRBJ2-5	TGTGCCAGCAGCTTAGCAGGGAACAGGAAACAGACCCAGTACTTC	CASSLAGNRKQTQYF
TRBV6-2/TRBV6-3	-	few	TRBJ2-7	TGTGCCAGCAGTTCCGAGGGGGACGAGCAGTACTTC	CASSSEGDEQYF
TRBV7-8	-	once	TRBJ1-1	TGTGCCAGCAGCATCTACGTGGGCAGGGAAAAAACTGAAGCTTTCTTT	CASSIYVGREKTEAFF
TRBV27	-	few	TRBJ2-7	TGTGCCAGCAGTCTCCGGGACATTACTACCCACGAGCAGTACTTC	CASSLRDITTHEQYF
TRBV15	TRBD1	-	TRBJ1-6	TGTGCCACCAGCACCGGGACAGATAATTCACCCCTCCACTTT	CATSTGTDNSPLHF
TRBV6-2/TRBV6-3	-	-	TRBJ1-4	TGTGCCAGCAGTCTGTCGGCGGCCGCAACTAATGAAAAACTGTTTTTT	CASSLSAAATNEKLFF
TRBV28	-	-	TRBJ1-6	TGTGCCAGCAGGGCGGGAACGGGTAATTCACCCCTCCACTTT	CASRAGTGNSPLHF
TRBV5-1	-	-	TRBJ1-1	TGCGCCAGCAGCCCTACAGAGCTGAACACTGAAGCTTTCTTT	CASSPTELNTEAFF
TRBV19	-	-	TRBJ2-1	TGTGCCAGTAGTCCTACCGGGAGACAGTTTGGAGGTGAGCAGTTCTTC	CASSPTGRQFGGEQFF
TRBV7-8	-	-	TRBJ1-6	TGTGCCAGCAGCCCCATTAGGCAGGGTCATTCACCCCTCCACTTT	CASSPIRQGHSPLHF
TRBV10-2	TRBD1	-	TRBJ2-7	TGCGCCAGCAGTGACATGGGGACAGAGGTCCTCACCTACGAGCAGTACTTC	CASSDMGTEVLTYEQYF
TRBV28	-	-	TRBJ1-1	TGTGCCAGCAGTGAGGGCTCGACAGGTCGAAGTTGGGAAGCTTTCTTT	CASSEGSTGRSWEAFF
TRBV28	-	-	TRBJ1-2	TGTGCCAGTTCCCCGGGATTGTTGGGCTATGGCTACACCTTC	CASSPGLLGYGYTF
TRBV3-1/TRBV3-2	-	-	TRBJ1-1	TGTGCCAGCAGCCAACAGAACACTGAAGCTTTCTTT	CASSQQNTEAFF
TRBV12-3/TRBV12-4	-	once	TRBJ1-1	TGTGCCAGCCAGGGAGGAGGGAACACTGAAGCTTTCTTT	CASQGGGNTEAFF
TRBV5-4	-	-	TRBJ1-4	TGTGCCAGCAGCCTACAGGGCCCAACTAATGAAAAACTGTTTTTT	CASSLQGPTNEKLFF
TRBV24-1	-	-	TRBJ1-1	TGTGCCACAAACGGGCCGGGGGGTGAAGCTTTCTTT	CATNGPGGEAFF